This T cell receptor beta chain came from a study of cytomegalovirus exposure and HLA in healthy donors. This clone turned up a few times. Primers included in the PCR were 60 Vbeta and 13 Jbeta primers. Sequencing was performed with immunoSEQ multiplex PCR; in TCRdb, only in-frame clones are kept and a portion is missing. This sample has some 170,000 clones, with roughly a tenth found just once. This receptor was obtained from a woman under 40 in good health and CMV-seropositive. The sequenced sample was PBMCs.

The CDR3 is CASSHGTAYSNQPQHF. The CDR3 coding sequence is TGCGCCAGCAGCCACGGGACAGCGTATAGCAATCAGCCCCAGCATTTT. The chain combines TRBV4-1 with TRBJ1-5, with TRBD1 matching over 7 bases. V lost 3 bases to trimming and J lost 0 bases; unmatched junction nucleotides: 5. Germline-derived CDR1 and CDR2 are MGHRA and YSYEKL. The CDR3 length is 16 residues.